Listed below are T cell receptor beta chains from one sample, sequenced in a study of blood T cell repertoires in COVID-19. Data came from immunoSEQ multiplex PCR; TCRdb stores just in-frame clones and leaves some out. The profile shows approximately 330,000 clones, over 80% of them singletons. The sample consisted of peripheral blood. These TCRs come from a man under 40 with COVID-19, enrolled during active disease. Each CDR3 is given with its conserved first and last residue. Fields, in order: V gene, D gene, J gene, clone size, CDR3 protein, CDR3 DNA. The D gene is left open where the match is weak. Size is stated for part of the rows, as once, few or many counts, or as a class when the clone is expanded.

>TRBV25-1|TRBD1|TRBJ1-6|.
CACRGQANSPLHF
TGTGCCTGCCGGGGACAGGCGAATTCACCCCTCCACTTT
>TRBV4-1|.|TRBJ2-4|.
CASSQDPLSTGNIQYF
TGCGCCAGCAGCCAAGATCCCCTTTCAACAGGGAACATTCAGTACTTC
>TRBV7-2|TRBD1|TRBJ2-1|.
CASSYTRDRGNNEQFF
TGTGCCAGCAGCTACACCCGGGACAGGGGAAACAATGAGCAGTTCTTC
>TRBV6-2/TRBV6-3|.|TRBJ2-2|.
CASSSGQYNTGELFF
TGTGCCAGCAGTTCAGGGCAATACAACACCGGGGAGCTGTTTTTT
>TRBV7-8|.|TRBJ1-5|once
CASSLAGNSNQPQHF
TGTGCCAGCAGCTTAGCTGGCAATAGCAATCAGCCCCAGCATTTT
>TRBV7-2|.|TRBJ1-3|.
CASSLTGSGGNTIYF
TGTGCCAGCAGCTTAACGGGGAGCGGTGGAAACACCATATATTTT
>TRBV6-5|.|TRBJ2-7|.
CATRSGGSSYEQYF
TGTGCCACCCGTTCGGGGGGCAGCTCCTACGAGCAGTACTTC
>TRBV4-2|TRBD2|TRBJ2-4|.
CASSQDWASGAGLAKNIQYF
TGTGCCAGCAGCCAAGATTGGGCTAGCGGGGCGGGCCTAGCCAAAAACATTCAGTACTTC
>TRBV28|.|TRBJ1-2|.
CASREPGGYTF
TGTGCCAGCAGAGAACCGGGGGGCTACACCTTC
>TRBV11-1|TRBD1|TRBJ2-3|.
CASSLEGTGVTDTQYF
TGTGCCAGCAGCTTAGAGGGGACAGGGGTTACAGATACGCAGTATTTT
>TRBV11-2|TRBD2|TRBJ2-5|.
CATLDRGESQTQYF
TGTGCCACCCTAGATCGGGGGGAGTCGCAGACCCAGTACTTC
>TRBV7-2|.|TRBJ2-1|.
CASSFTPGTPSYNEQFF
TGTGCCAGCAGCTTTACCCCCGGGACACCCTCCTACAATGAGCAGTTCTTC
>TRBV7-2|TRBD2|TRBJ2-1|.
CASSNRTSGSLEQFF
TGTGCCAGCAGCAATCGGACTAGCGGGAGTTTAGAGCAGTTCTTC
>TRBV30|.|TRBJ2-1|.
CAWSVSGNEQFF
TGTGCCTGGAGTGTTTCAGGAAATGAGCAGTTCTTC
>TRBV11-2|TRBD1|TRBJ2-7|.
CASSARGPSSYEQYF
TGTGCCAGCAGCGCAAGGGGGCCGAGCTCCTACGAGCAGTACTTC
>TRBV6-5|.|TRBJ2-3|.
CASIWGVGDTQYF
TGTGCCAGCATCTGGGGGGTGGGAGATACGCAGTATTTT
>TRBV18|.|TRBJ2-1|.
CASSPRTGSVYNEQFF
TGTGCCAGCTCACCTCGAACAGGGAGCGTATACAATGAGCAGTTCTTC
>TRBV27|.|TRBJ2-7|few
CASSLSQAHYEQYF
TGTGCCAGCAGTTTATCGCAGGCCCACTACGAGCAGTACTTC
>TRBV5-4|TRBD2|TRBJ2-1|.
CASSLVAGVGNEQFF
TGTGCCAGCAGCTTGGTAGCGGGGGTAGGAAATGAGCAGTTCTTC
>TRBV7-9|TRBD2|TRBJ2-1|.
CASSISGSPNNEQFF
TGTGCCAGCAGTATCAGCGGGAGTCCCAACAATGAGCAGTTCTTC
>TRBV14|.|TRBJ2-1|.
CASSPGDRHSYNEQFF
TGTGCCAGCAGCCCAGGGGACCGTCACTCCTACAATGAGCAGTTCTTC
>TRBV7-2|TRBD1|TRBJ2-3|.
CASSLVGTANSDTQYF
TGTGCCAGCAGCTTAGTCGGGACAGCTAATTCAGATACGCAGTATTTT
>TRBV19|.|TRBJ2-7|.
CASSPNGGVYEQYF
TGTGCCAGTAGTCCTAACGGAGGGGTTTACGAGCAGTACTTC
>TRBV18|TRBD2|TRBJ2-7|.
CASSQLAGATYEQYF
TGTGCCAGCTCTCAACTAGCGGGGGCAACCTACGAGCAGTACTTC
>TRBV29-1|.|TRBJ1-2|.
CSVVARDHNYGYTF
TGCAGCGTTGTAGCGCGAGACCATAACTATGGCTACACCTTC
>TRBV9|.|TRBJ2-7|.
CASSVEGDSGVEQYF
TGTGCCAGCAGCGTAGAGGGAGACTCTGGGGTGGAGCAGTACTTC
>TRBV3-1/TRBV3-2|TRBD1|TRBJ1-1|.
CASSRFQGAAEAFF
TGTGCCAGCAGCCGGTTCCAGGGGGCGGCTGAAGCTTTCTTT